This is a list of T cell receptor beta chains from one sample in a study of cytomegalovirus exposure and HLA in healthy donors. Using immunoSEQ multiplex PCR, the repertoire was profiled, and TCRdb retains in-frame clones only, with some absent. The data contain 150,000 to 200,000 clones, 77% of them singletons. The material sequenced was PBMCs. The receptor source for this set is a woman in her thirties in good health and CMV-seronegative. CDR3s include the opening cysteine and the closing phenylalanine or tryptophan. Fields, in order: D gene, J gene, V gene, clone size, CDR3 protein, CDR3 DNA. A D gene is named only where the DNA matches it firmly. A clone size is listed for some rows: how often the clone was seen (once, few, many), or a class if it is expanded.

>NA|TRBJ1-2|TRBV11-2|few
CASSLDRGGGYTF
TGTGCCAGCAGCTTAGATCGAGGGGGTGGCTACACCTTC
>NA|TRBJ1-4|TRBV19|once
CASSTLRGSGNEKLFF
TGTGCCAGTAGTACTCTCCGGGGATCTGGGAATGAAAAACTGTTTTTT
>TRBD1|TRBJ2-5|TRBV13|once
CASSSAGTGGETQYF
TGTGCCAGCAGCTCGGCCGGGACAGGGGGTGAGACCCAGTACTTC
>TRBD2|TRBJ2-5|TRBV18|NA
CASSPPSSSGQETQYF
TGTGCCAGCTCACCACCATCGTCTAGCGGCCAAGAGACCCAGTACTTC
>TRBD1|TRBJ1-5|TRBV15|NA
CATSRDPGGRNQPQHF
TGTGCCACCAGCAGAGATCCAGGGGGACGTAATCAGCCCCAGCATTTT
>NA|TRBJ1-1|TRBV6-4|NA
CASSREVHTEAFF
TGTGCCAGCAGCAGGGAAGTGCACACTGAAGCTTTCTTT
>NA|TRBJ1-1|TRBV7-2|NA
CASSLVGGGGAEAFF
TGTGCCAGCAGCTTAGTTGGAGGCGGAGGGGCTGAAGCTTTCTTT
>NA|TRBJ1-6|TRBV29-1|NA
CSVLTGTYNSPLHF
TGCAGCGTTCTTACCGGGACCTATAATTCACCCCTCCACTTT
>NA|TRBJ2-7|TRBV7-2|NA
CASSLSGGYEQYF
TGTGCCAGCAGCCTTAGCGGAGGCTACGAGCAGTACTTC
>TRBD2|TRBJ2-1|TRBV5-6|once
CASSLGLAGVGNEQFF
TGTGCCAGCAGCTTGGGACTAGCGGGGGTTGGCAATGAGCAGTTCTTC
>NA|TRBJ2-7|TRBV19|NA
CASSIGDTDSSSYEQYF
TGTGCCAGTAGTATAGGGGACACCGATTCCAGCTCCTACGAGCAGTACTTC
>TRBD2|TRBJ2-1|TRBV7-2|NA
CASSRSGNYNEQFF
TGTGCCAGCAGCCGGAGCGGGAACTACAATGAGCAGTTCTTC
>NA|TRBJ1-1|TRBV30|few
CAWSVQVNTEAFF
TGTGCCTGGAGTGTACAAGTGAACACTGAAGCTTTCTTT
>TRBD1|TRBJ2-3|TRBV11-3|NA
CASSARQGAQYF
TGTGCCAGCAGCGCCAGACAGGGTGCGCAGTATTTT
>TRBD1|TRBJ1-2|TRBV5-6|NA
CASSRGSAGGYGYTF
TGTGCCAGCAGCCGGGGGTCGGCAGGGGGCTATGGCTACACCTTC
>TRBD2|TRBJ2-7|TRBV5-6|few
CASSFISGSAYEQYF
TGTGCCAGCAGCTTTATTAGCGGGAGCGCCTACGAGCAGTACTTC
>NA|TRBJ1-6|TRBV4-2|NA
CASSQGTSGYSPLHF
TGTGCCAGCAGCCAGGGGACATCCGGTTATTCACCCCTCCACTTT
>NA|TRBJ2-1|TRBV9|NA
CASSPGGSYNEQFF
TGTGCCAGCAGCCCGGGTGGTTCCTACAATGAGCAGTTCTTC
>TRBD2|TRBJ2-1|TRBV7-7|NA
CASSLGTSGGTDNEQFF
TGTGCCAGCAGCTTAGGGACTAGCGGGGGAACAGACAATGAGCAGTTCTTC
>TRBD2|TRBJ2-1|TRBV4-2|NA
CASSQDGSSGGKDEQFF
TGTGCCAGCAGCCAAGATGGGTCTAGCGGAGGGAAGGATGAGCAGTTCTTC
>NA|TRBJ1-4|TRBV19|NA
CASRAGNEKLFF
TGTGCCAGTAGAGCAGGGAATGAAAAACTGTTTTTT
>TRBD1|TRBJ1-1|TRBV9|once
CASSGTGTGVTEAFF
TGTGCCAGCAGCGGCACCGGGACAGGGGTCACTGAAGCTTTCTTT
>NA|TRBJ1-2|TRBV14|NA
CASSQGSYRENGYTF
TGTGCCAGCAGCCAAGGATCGTATCGGGAAAATGGCTACACCTTC
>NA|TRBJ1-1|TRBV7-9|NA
CASSRVNTEAFF
TGTGCCAGCAGCCGGGTGAACACTGAAGCTTTCTTT
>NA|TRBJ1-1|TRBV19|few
CASSINTEAFF
TGTGCCAGTAGCATTAACACTGAAGCTTTCTTT
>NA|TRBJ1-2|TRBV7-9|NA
CASSRTVGYTF
TGTGCCAGCAGCCGGACAGTTGGCTACACCTTC
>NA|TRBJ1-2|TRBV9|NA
CASSAGRGLYGYPF
TGTGCCAGCAGCGCAGGCCGAGGGCTCTATGGCTACCCCTTC
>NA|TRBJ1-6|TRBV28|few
CASSLGSYNSPLHF
TGTGCCAGCAGTTTAGGCAGTTATAATTCACCCCTCCACTTT
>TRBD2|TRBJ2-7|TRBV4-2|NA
CASSQLTSGGRDEQYF
TGTGCCAGCAGCCAACTCACTAGCGGGGGCCGGGACGAGCAGTACTTC
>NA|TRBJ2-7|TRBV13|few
CASSLSTDSYEQYF
TGTGCCAGCAGCTTATCTACAGATTCCTACGAGCAGTACTTC
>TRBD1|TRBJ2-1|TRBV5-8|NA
CASSLLGQGNNEQFF
TGTGCCAGCAGCTTATTGGGACAGGGGAACAATGAGCAGTTCTTC
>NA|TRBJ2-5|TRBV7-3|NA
CASSPGSQETQYF
TGTGCCAGCAGCCCCGGGAGCCAAGAGACCCAGTACTTC
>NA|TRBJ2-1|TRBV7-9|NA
CASSLGGYEQFF
TGTGCCAGCAGCCTTGGGGGGTACGAGCAGTTCTTC
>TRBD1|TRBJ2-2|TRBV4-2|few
CASSQDGTGTGELFF
TGTGCCAGCAGCCAAGATGGGACAGGTACCGGGGAGCTGTTTTTT
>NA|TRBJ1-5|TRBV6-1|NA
CASSEAVPYYIQPQHF
TGTGCCAGCAGTGAAGCGGTACCGTATTACATTCAGCCCCAGCATTTT
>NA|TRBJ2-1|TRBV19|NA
CASSHSYNEQFF
TGTGCCAGTAGCCACTCCTACAATGAGCAGTTCTTC
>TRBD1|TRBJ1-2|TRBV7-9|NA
CASSHLGTETNYGYPF
TGTGCCAGCAGCCACCTCGGGACAGAGACTAACTATGGCTACCCCTTC
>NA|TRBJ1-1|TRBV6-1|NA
CASSIGLMNTEAFF
TGTGCCAGCAGCATAGGACTTATGAACACTGAAGCTTTCTTT
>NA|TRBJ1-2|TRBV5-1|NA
CASSLTETDLYGYPF
TGCGCCAGCAGCTTAACTGAAACAGATTTATATGGCTACCCCTTC